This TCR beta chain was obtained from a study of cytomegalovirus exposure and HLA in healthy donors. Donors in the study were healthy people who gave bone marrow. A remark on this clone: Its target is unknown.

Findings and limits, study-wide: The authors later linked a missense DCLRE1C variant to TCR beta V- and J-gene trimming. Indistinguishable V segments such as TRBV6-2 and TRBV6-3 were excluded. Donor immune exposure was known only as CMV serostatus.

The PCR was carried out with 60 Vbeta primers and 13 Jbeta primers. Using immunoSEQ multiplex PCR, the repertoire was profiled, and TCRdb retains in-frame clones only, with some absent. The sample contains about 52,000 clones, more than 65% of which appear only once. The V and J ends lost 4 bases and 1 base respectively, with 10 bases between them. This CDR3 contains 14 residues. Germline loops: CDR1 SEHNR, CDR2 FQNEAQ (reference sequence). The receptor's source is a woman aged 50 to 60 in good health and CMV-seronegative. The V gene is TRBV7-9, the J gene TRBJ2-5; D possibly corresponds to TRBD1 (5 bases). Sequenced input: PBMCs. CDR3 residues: CASSSGSGQETQYF. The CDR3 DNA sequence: TGTGCCAGCAGCTCAGGGTCGGGCCAAGAGACCCAGTACTTC.